Listed here is a single TCR beta chain. These data belong to a study of blood T cell repertoires in COVID-19. In the study overall: Samples of COVID-19 (acute and convalescent) were obtained from the United States, Italy and Spain. The cDNA or gDNA used as material had been derived from T cells, B-cell-depleted T cells, or PBMCs.

CDR1 is SQVTM and CDR2 is ANQGSEA in the germline V gene. Trimming took off 4 bases at V and 2 bases at J, with 19 bases between the two ends. The CDR3 runs 16 residues. Per the original methods: Reference gene primer amplification yielded estimated nucleated cell counts. This table comes from immunoSEQ multiplex PCR, and its TCRdb copy is limited to in-frame clones, with some not included. The D gene and trimming were derived from the DNA, and the V and J assignments and clone size from that table. The sample has under 200,000 clones, roughly 85% seen once. This chain joins TRBV29-1 and TRBJ2-3; D possibly corresponds to TRBD2 (5 bases). Sequenced sample: peripheral blood. The sequence was obtained from a woman aged 80 or over with acute or convalescent COVID-19. The CDR3 loop is CSVVSFLAGNTDTQYF. The CDR3 nucleotides read TGCAGCGTTGTCTCGTTTCTAGCAGGCAACACAGATACGCAGTATTTT.